Following are 27 T cell receptor beta chains from one sample sequenced in a study of CD8+ T cells in alopecia areata. Isolated RNA was reverse transcribed into cDNA used as the sequencing template. Assay: immunoSEQ multiplex PCR; the TCRdb copy retains only in-frame clones and omits some. Of about 280,000 clones listed, roughly 64% are singletons. The treatment here: oral pan-JAK inhibitor, 5-10 mg twice daily. The specimen was CD4+ T cells sorted from blood, collected at week 24, from a patient treated with tofacitinib. These receptors came from a human donor with alopecia areata.

The count of this clone is one. This chain connects TRBV4-1 to TRBJ2-7, with D perhaps assigned TRBD1 or TRBD2 (6 bases each). The CDR3 loop spans 18 amino acids. Germline CDR1 reads MGHRA; CDR2 reads YSYEKL. V was clipped by 1 base and J by 6 bases, with 25 bases between them. Here the CDR3 DNA reads TGCGCCAGCAGCCAAGGACCCGGACAACAGGGTGGGACTCGCGAGCAGTACTTC. It encodes CASSQGPGQQGGTREQYF.

The chain has TRBV28 and TRBJ1-6, with D possibly matching TRBD1 (5 bases). The V gene's germline CDR1 is MDHEN and CDR2 SYDVKM. The CDR3 has 16 amino acids. V gave up 7 bases and J gave up 6 bases, with 19 bases separating them. The CDR3 DNA follows: TGTGCCAGCACCTTTGAAGTAGACAGCCTTAATTCACCCCTCCACTTT. This sequence encodes CASTFEVDSLNSPLHF.

This chain uses TRBV4-1 with TRBJ2-5; maybe TRBD1 (6 bases). This CDR3 comprises 15 residues. Germline V gene data show CDR1 as MGHRA and CDR2 as YSYEKL. Trimming shortened V by 3 bases and J by 4 bases, and 15 bases separated the two germline ends. The CDR3, as DNA: TGCGCCAGCAGCCAGGGACAAGGGCGGTTAGAGACCCAGTACTTC. Its translation is CASSQGQGRLETQYF.

The gene calls are TRBV7-8 and TRBJ2-1; D is undetermined. Per germline, CDR1 SGHVS and CDR2 FQNEAQ. V lost 2 bases and J lost 12, with 17 bases in between. The CDR3 covers 14 residues. The CDR3 DNA reads TGTGCCAGCAGCTTAAGGCCAGTCGAGGTCGTGCAGTTCTTC. This codes for CASSLRPVEVVQFF.

The V and J genes are TRBV27 and TRBJ2-4, with 12 bases aligning to TRBD2. Germline lookup yields CDR1 MNHEY and CDR2 SMNVEV (reference sequence). V trimming: 7 bases; J trimming: 11 bases; junction bases outside the gene matches: 12. This CDR3 spans 15 amino acids. The CDR3 reads CASTRSASGGVVQYF. The DNA for the CDR3 is TGTGCCAGCACAAGGTCGGCTAGCGGGGGGGTAGTTCAGTACTTC.

V is TRBV6-5 and J is TRBJ2-7; tentatively, D is TRBD1 (6 bases). Germline V lookup: CDR1 MNHEY, CDR2 SVGAGI. CDR3 length: 15 amino acids. V was clipped by 2 bases and J by 1 base, with 12 bases between them. The CDR3 protein is CASSYTRTASYEQYF. DNA of the CDR3: TGTGCCAGCAGTTACACCCGGACAGCGTCCTACGAGCAGTACTTC.

This rearrangement joins TRBV28 to TRBJ2-7, with D possibly matching TRBD1 (5 bases). The CDR3 totals 15 residues. In germline, CDR1 is MDHEN, CDR2 SYDVKM. V lost 1 base and J 1 base, leaving 11 bases between the germline ends. The CDR3 sequence: CASSLLAGWSYEQYF. CDR3 bases: TGTGCCAGCAGTTTATTGGCAGGGTGGTCCTACGAGCAGTACTTC.

This chain uses TRBV14 with TRBJ1-6; TRBD1 matches 12 bases. CDR1 is SGHDN, CDR2 FVKESK, per germline. V gave up 5 bases and J gave up 7 bases; unmatched junction bases: 6. The CDR3 sequence is 16 residues long. Here the CDR3 DNA reads TGTGCCAGCAGCTACCTGGGACAGGGGGCCAATTCACCCCTCCACTTT. It is translated as CASSYLGQGANSPLHF.

V is TRBV7-9 and J is TRBJ1-2; D unclear. V lost 2 bases to trimming and J lost 3 bases, with 13 bases between them. The CDR3 totals 15 residues. The germline V gene encodes CDR1 SEHNR and CDR2 FQNEAQ (reference sequence). CDR3 sequence: CASSLFARRDYGYTF. CDR3 coding DNA: TGTGCCAGCAGCTTATTTGCCCGACGAGACTATGGCTACACCTTC.

This chain joins TRBV5-1 and TRBJ2-3; the D gene is possibly TRBD2 (6 bases). This CDR3 contains 12 residues. Germline lookup yields CDR1 SGHRS and CDR2 YFSETQ. V was trimmed by 4 bases and J by 5 bases, leaving 8 bases between them. CDR3 sequence: CASSPGGDTQYF. The CDR3 nucleotides are TGCGCCAGCAGCCCCGGGGGAGATACGCAGTATTTT.

Only a few counts were recorded for this clone. The J gene is TRBJ1-1, the V gene TRBV29-1, with D possibly TRBD1 on 5 matching bases. Trimming took 7 bases from V and 0 from J, leaving 21 bases between them. This CDR3 has 16 residues. Germline-derived CDR1 and CDR2 are SQVTM and ANQGSEA. CDR3 in amino acids: CSGILRGFTMNTEAFF. The DNA for the CDR3 is TGCAGCGGAATCCTAAGGGGATTCACCATGAACACTGAAGCTTTCTTT. Complete variable domain (other parts from reference TRBV29-1 and TRBJ1-1): SAVISQKPSRDICQRGTSLTIQCQVDSQVTMMFWYRQQPGQSLTLIATANQGSEATYESGFVIDKFPISRPNLTFSTLTVSNMSPEDSSIYLCSGILRGFTMNTEAFFGQGTRLTVV.

This clone turned up a few times. Here the CDR3 reads CSVVEGAELNTQYF. CDR3 bases: TGCAGCGTCGTCGAGGGGGCGGAATTGAATACGCAGTATTTT. The chain uses TRBV29-1 and TRBJ2-3, with 7 bases fitting TRBD1. The V gene's germline CDR1 is SQVTM and CDR2 ANQGSEA. J was trimmed by 7 bases and V by 6 bases; bases with no gene match: 13. CDR3 length equals 14 residues.

Turning to this clone: Germline and junction disagree at one end, which may indicate a read error. The chain links TRBV7-7 to TRBJ2-6; D remains ambiguous. CDR1 and CDR2 from the germline V gene are SSHAT and FNYEAQ (reference sequence). This CDR3 spans 13 amino acids. Written as DNA, the CDR3 is TGTGCTAGCAGCCAAGGACGGAACAACGTCCTGACTTTC. Encoded protein: CASSQGRNNVLTF.

This chain joins TRBV7-9 and TRBJ2-1, with TRBD2 matching over 7 bases. Losses at the gene ends were 5 bases for V and 5 bases for J; bases not matched to a gene: 12. The length of the CDR3 is 16 residues. Germline assignment: CDR1 SEHNR and CDR2 FQNEAQ (reference sequence). CDR3 residues: CASSLPPGRGNNEQFF. In nucleotides, the CDR3 is TGTGCCAGCAGCCTCCCCCCTGGGAGGGGCAACAATGAGCAGTTCTTC.

This clone was counted ten times or more. The V call is TRBV18, the J call TRBJ2-3, with D uncertain. Germline V gene data show CDR1 as KGHSH and CDR2 as LQKENI. The CDR3 loop spans 13 amino acids. V was shortened by 3 bases and J by 1 base, with 5 bases between the two germline ends. CDR3 nucleotides: TGTGCCAGCTCACCGGTCGGCACAGATACGCAGTATTTT. Encoded protein: CASSPVGTDTQYF.

V and J are TRBV30 and TRBJ1-1; possible D gene TRBD1, 5 bases. CDR1 and CDR2 from the germline V gene are GTSNPN and SVGIG (reference sequence). V was trimmed by 3 bases and J by 1 base, leaving 9 bases between them. CDR3 length: 13 residues. CDR3 protein: CAWRGPRNTEAFF. The CDR3 region has the DNA TGTGCCTGGAGGGGACCGAGGAACACTGAAGCTTTCTTT.

The chain joins TRBV5-1 to TRBJ2-5; TRBD2 might be the D (6 bases). Between the trimmed V and J ends, which lost 4 bases and 2 bases, there was a span of 9 bases. The germline gives CDR1 SGHRS, CDR2 YFSETQ. This CDR3 is 13 amino acids long. The CDR3 loop reads CASSNRGQETQYF. The CDR3 DNA is TGCGCCAGCAGCAATCGGGGGCAAGAGACCCAGTACTTC.

V gene TRBV7-2 combines with J gene TRBJ2-7, with D hard to call. The CDR3 is 13 residues long. CDR1 and CDR2 (germline): SGHTA, FQGNSA. Trimming left V 5 bases short and J 1 base short, with 9 bases between. The CDR3 loop reads CASSRLRSYEQYF. The CDR3 DNA is TGTGCCAGCAGCCGGCTGAGGTCCTACGAGCAGTACTTC.

The chain couples TRBV5-4 to TRBJ2-2, with D tentatively TRBD2 (6 bases). The V gene lost 9 bases and the J gene lost 2 bases, with 17 bases spanning the gap. This CDR3 is built from 15 residues. The germline CDR1 and CDR2 sequences are SGHNT and YYREEE (reference sequence). The CDR3 sequence is CATNAGTSNTGELFF. The CDR3 region has the DNA TGTGCCACGAACGCCGGGACTTCCAACACCGGGGAGCTGTTTTTT.

The V gene is TRBV29-1, the J gene TRBJ1-5; D perhaps matches TRBD1 (6 bases). With 4 bases removed from V and 2 bases from J, the gap between germline ends came to 12 bases. Germline CDR1 SQVTM, CDR2 ANQGSEA. The CDR3 is made up of 14 amino acids. CDR3: CSVATGPGNQPQHF. CDR3 coding DNA: TGCAGCGTTGCCACAGGGCCGGGCAATCAGCCCCAGCATTTT.

The J gene is TRBJ2-5, the V gene TRBV5-4; 8 bases fit TRBD2. Germline CDR1 and CDR2: SGHNT and YYREEE (reference sequence). V was pared by 4 bases and J by 5 bases, with 7 bases of the junction left unmatched. CDR3 length: 14 residues. CDR3: CASSTQTGGETQYF. CDR3 bases: TGTGCCAGCAGCACTCAGACGGGAGGGGAGACCCAGTACTTC. The variable domain in full, completed from reference TRBV5-4 and TRBJ2-5, reads ETGVTQSPTHLIKTRGQQVTLRCSSQSGHNTVSWYQQALGQGPQFIFQYYREEENGRGNFPPRFSGLQFPNYSSELNVNALELDDSALYLCASSTQTGGETQYFGPGTRLLVL.

The chain combines TRBV29-1 with TRBJ1-1, with TRBD1 matching over 11 bases. CDR1 and CDR2 (germline): SQVTM, ANQGSEA. The V gene end was trimmed by 3 bases and the J gene end by 4 bases; junction bases not matched to a gene: 4. The CDR3 runs to 14 residues. The CDR3 region is CSVDRGQGGTEAFF. The CDR3 bases are TGCAGCGTTGATAGGGGACAGGGGGGCACTGAAGCTTTCTTT.

The sample holds a few counts of this clone. This chain connects TRBV2 to TRBJ2-3, with D perhaps matching TRBD1 (5 bases). Germline CDR1 and CDR2: SNHLY and FYNNEI. The CDR3 covers 12 residues. Trimming shortened V by 10 bases and J by 1 base, and 9 bases separated the two germline ends. CDR3 region: CATGSGTDTQYF. CDR3 in DNA: TGTGCCACAGGGTCGGGCACAGATACGCAGTATTTT.

This rearrangement joins TRBV28 to TRBJ1-5, with a tentative D call TRBD1 (6 bases). V dropped 5 bases and J dropped 6 bases, with 17 bases sitting between them. Germline CDR1 MDHEN, CDR2 SYDVKM. The CDR3 length is 15 residues. In nucleotides, the CDR3 is TGTGCCAGCAGTCGGACAGACCTCTATGGTCAGCCCCAGCATTTT. This sequence encodes CASSRTDLYGQPQHF.

The rearrangement uses TRBV20-1 and TRBJ2-1, with a possible D match to TRBD2 (6 bases). Germline-derived CDR1 and CDR2 are DFQATT and SNEGSKA (reference sequence). The CDR3 totals 11 residues. V was shortened by 3 bases and J by 6 bases, with 6 bases between the two germline ends. The CDR3 sequence: CSASSGNEQFF. DNA for the CDR3: TGCAGTGCTAGTAGCGGCAATGAGCAGTTCTTC.

The chain recombines TRBV5-1 with TRBJ1-1, with unresolved D. V dropped 0 bases and J dropped 0 bases, with 6 bases sitting between them. The CDR3 consists of 14 residues. Germline V gene data show CDR1 as SGHRS and CDR2 as YFSETQ. CDR3 bases: TGCGCCAGCAGCTTGGCCTCAATGAACACTGAAGCTTTCTTT. Translating it yields CASSLASMNTEAFF.

The V call is TRBV5-1, the J call TRBJ2-1; D perhaps matches TRBD2 (7 bases). This CDR3 contains 14 residues. V was clipped by 3 bases and J by 4 bases, with 11 bases between them. CDR1 and CDR2 from the germline V gene are SGHRS and YFSETQ. This chain's CDR3 is CASSSGGLYNEQFF. The CDR3, as DNA: TGCGCCAGCAGCTCGGGGGGCCTTTACAATGAGCAGTTCTTC.